This T cell receptor beta chain stems from a study of cytomegalovirus exposure and HLA in healthy donors. A multiplex PCR was run with 60 Vbeta primers and 13 Jbeta primers. Assay used: immunoSEQ multiplex PCR; TCRdb lists only in-frame clones, some missing. The ten top clones account for approximately 1.5%, within a sample of 75,000 to 90,000 clones. The CDR3 is 16 residues long. Germline assignment: CDR1 LNHDA and CDR2 SQIVND (reference sequence). With V trimmed by 4 bases and J by 2 bases, 7 bases remained unmatched. Source material: PBMCs. The TCR originated in a woman aged 60 to 75 in good health and CMV-seronegative. The V and J genes are TRBV19 and TRBJ2-7; 11 nucleotides match TRBD2. The CDR3 nucleotides read TGTGCCAGTAGTACCCTTAGCGGGAGGGCCCCCTACGAGCAGTACTTC. Its protein is CASSTLSGRAPYEQYF. The whole variable domain, remainder taken from reference TRBV19 and TRBJ2-7, is DGGITQSPKYLFRKEGQNVTLSCEQNLNHDAMYWYRQDPGQGLRLIYYSQIVNDFQKGDIAEGYSVSREKKESFPLTVTSAQKNPTAFYLCASSTLSGRAPYEQYFGPGTRLTVT.